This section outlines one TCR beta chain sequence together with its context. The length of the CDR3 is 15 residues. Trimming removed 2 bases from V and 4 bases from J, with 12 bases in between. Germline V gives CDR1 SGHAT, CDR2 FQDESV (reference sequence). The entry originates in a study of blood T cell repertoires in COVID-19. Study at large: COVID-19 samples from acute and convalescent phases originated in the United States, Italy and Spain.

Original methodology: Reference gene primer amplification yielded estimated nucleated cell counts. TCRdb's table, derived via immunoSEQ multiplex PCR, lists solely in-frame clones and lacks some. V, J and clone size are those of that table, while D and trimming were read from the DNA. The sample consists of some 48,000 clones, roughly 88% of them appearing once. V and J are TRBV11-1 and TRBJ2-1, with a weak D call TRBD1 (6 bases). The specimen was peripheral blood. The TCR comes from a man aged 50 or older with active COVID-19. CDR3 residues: CASSLFAGDYNEQFF. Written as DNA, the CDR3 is TGTGCCAGCAGCTTATTTGCAGGGGATTACAATGAGCAGTTCTTC.